What follows are 7 T cell receptor beta chains derived from one specimen sequenced in a study of tissue T cells after allogeneic stem cell transplantation. Only in-frame clones appear in the TCRdb table, and some are missing; sequencing was by immunoSEQ multiplex PCR. The profile shows approximately 6,200 clones, roughly 47% of them singletons. Specified time point: mouse harvest day 7 after allogeneic transplant. Mouse grafts combined 10^7 T-cell-depleted bone marrow cells with 10^6 splenic CD5+ T cells. Sequencing input: skin. The source of these receptors is a female BALB/c mouse given C57BL/6 T cells with graft-versus-host disease after an allogeneic hematopoietic cell transplant.

On this clone: Mouse gene names apply. The sequence runs out 1 residue before the end of the CDR3; the remainder is reconstructed from the germline J gene. The chain joins TRBV23 to TRBJ1-2; whether TRBD1, the table's D call, matches the DNA was not checked. Germline values: CDR1 KGHTA, CDR2 FQNQQP. This CDR3 has 14 residues. CDR3 in amino acids: CSSSQKGANSDYTF. The CDR3 DNA, read in part, is TGCTCCAGCAGTCAGAAGGGGGCGAACTCCGACTACACC.

With respect to this clone: The gene symbols are mouse symbols. The read ends 1 residue before the CDR3 terminus; that terminus is restored from the germline J gene. The chain couples TRBV13-3 to TRBJ2-5; 9 bases agree with TRBD1. The ends lost 4 bases at V and 8 bases at J; junction bases unmatched: 5. Germline assignment: CDR1 NNHDY and CDR2 SYVADS. This CDR3 has 13 residues. The CDR3 spells CASSPGQGGTQYF. The DNA read from the CDR3 is TGTGCCAGCAGTCCGGGACAGGGTGGCACCCAGTAC.

This clone was seen only once. These gene names are mouse names. The read comes to an end 1 residue before the CDR3 does, leaving the germline J gene to fill in the end. The chain carries TRBV19 and TRBJ1-1; tentatively, D is TRBD1 (5 bases). V lost 3 bases, J lost 8 bases, and 8 bases lay in between. The CDR3 has 11 residues. Germline V gene lookup returns CDR1 FNHDT and CDR2 SITEND (reference sequence). The DNA read from the CDR3 is TGTGCCAGCAGTACAGGGCCCGAAGTCTTC. Its protein product is CASSTGPEVF. The CDR3 reads in full as CASSTGPEVFF.

Comments on this clone: The gene names given are mouse names. The read ends 1 residue early relative to the CDR3; the germline J gene fills the gap. This sequence joins TRBV23 and TRBJ1-4; TRBD1 reflects the table's D call only, with no check against the DNA. This CDR3 region has 15 residues. CDR1 and CDR2 from the germline V gene are KGHTA and FQNQQP. The DNA read from the CDR3 is TGCTCCAGCAGCCAACAGGGGGTTTCCAACGAAAGATTATTT. Protein: CSSSQQGVSNERLF. The CDR3 in full is CSSSQQGVSNERLFF.

This clone has just a few counts. Gene names denote mouse genes. The CDR3 end is not reached by the read, which stops 1 residue before it; the germline J gene fills it in. The chain employs TRBV24 and TRBJ2-2; 12 bases line up with TRBD1. V shed 3 bases and J 6 bases; nucleotides not matched to a gene: 2. CDR1 and CDR2 from the germline V gene are KGHTA and FRNEEI. This CDR3 is built from 15 residues. CDR3 sequence reads: CASSLRDRGPGQLYF. The DNA read from the CDR3 is TGTGCCAGCAGTCTCCGGGACAGGGGGCCCGGGCAGCTCTAC.

This clone showed up just a few times. The gene symbols are mouse symbols. Read coverage stops 1 residue before the CDR3 terminus; the germline J gene supplies the remainder. V is TRBV13-3 and J is TRBJ1-5; 8 bases match TRBD1. This CDR3 is 14 amino acids long. The V gene end was trimmed by 4 bases and the J gene end by 4 bases; junction bases not matched to a gene: 4. CDR1 is NNHDY and CDR2 is SYVADS in the germline V gene. The CDR3 loop is CASSHRGGNQAPLF. The covered CDR3 bases are TGTGCCAGCAGTCACAGGGGGGGGAACCAGGCTCCGCTT.

This clone is labeled medium-sized. Gene names and germline match the mouse. The read terminates 1 residue before the CDR3 end, so the remaining end is supplied by the germline J gene. The chain links TRBV14 to TRBJ1-2, with 8 bases identical to TRBD1. This CDR3 is built from 14 residues. V shed 4 bases, J shed 1 base, and the junction held 3 bases outside the gene matches. CDR1 SGHDT and CDR2 FRDEAV come from the germline V gene. The chain's CDR3 is CASSRDRRNSDYTF. The CDR3 bases that were read are TGTGCCAGCAGTCGGGACAGGAGAAACTCCGACTACACC.